One sample yielded the 12 T cell receptor beta chains listed below, sequenced in a study of cytomegalovirus exposure and HLA in healthy donors. Here immunoSEQ multiplex PCR was the method, and the copy in TCRdb shows in-frame clones only, minus some. The sample has nearly 110,000 clones; 88% are singletons. Sequencing was carried out using PBMCs. The receptors shown here come from a woman between 18 and 29 years old in good health and CMV-seropositive.

The chain links TRBV19 to TRBJ1-5, with 8 bases lining up with TRBD1. The CDR3 consists of 15 residues. V lost 7 bases to trimming and J lost 6 bases; unmatched junction nucleotides: 11. Germline CDR1 LNHDA, CDR2 SQIVND (reference sequence). The CDR3 DNA reads TGTGCCAGTATTAGAAGGGCAGGGGGCGGTCAGCCCCAGCATTTT. Protein product: CASIRRAGGGQPQHF.

The chain is built from TRBV4-1 and TRBJ2-1; maybe TRBD1 (5 bases). Germline V gene lookup returns CDR1 MGHRA and CDR2 YSYEKL. V was trimmed by 6 bases and J by 7 bases, leaving 19 bases between them. CDR3 size: 15 residues. Written as DNA, the CDR3 is TGCGCCAGCAGTTGGGGCCGTCCCCGTCGAAATGAGCAGTTCTTC. Its protein product is CASSWGRPRRNEQFF.

The rearrangement links TRBV4-1 to TRBJ2-7; D unclear. V was pared by 4 bases and J by 8 bases, with 12 bases between. The germline V gene has CDR1 MGHRA and CDR2 YSYEKL. The CDR3 is made up of 12 amino acids. The CDR3 region is CASSLDGYQQYF. The CDR3, as DNA: TGCGCCAGCAGCCTCGACGGGTACCAGCAGTACTTC.

The V call is TRBV5-5, the J call TRBJ1-5, with a weak D call TRBD1 (6 bases). There are 15 residues in the CDR3. CDR1 is SGHKS, CDR2 YYEKEE, per germline (reference sequence). V lost 3 bases to trimming and J lost 6 bases, with 16 bases between them. The CDR3 here is CASSSTGLHSQPQHF. DNA of the CDR3: TGTGCCAGCAGCTCGACAGGCCTCCACAGTCAGCCCCAGCATTTT.

The rearrangement joins TRBV7-9 to TRBJ2-1; 15 bases are a match to TRBD2. With V trimmed by 5 bases and J by 8 bases, 10 bases remained unmatched. The CDR3 has 17 residues. Germline CDR1 reads SEHNR; CDR2 reads FQNEAQ (reference sequence). This CDR3 is CASSTSGLAGGWYEQFF. Here the CDR3 DNA reads TGTGCCAGCAGCACCTCCGGACTAGCGGGGGGGTGGTATGAGCAGTTCTTC.

This clone was found a few times. V gene TRBV2 combines with J gene TRBJ1-6, with D tentatively TRBD1 (5 bases). With 6 bases removed from V and 4 bases from J, the gap between germline ends came to 16 bases. The germline V gene has CDR1 SNHLY and CDR2 FYNNEI. This CDR3 is built from 16 residues. Written as DNA, the CDR3 is TGTGCCAGCAGCCAAGAAGGGACTTTGTATAATTCACCCCTCCACTTT. This gives the protein CASSQEGTLYNSPLHF.

The chain employs TRBV11-2 and TRBJ2-1; no clear D. CDR3 length: 13 residues. Germline V gene data show CDR1 as SGHAT and CDR2 as FQNNGV. Trimming took off 2 bases at V and 7 bases at J, with 9 bases between the two ends. Here the CDR3 reads CASSLSNNNEQFF. For the CDR3, the DNA is TGTGCCAGCAGCTTATCAAACAATAATGAGCAGTTCTTC.

This chain uses TRBV10-3 with TRBJ2-7; 14 bases match TRBD2. Germline V gene data show CDR1 as ENHRY and CDR2 as SYGVKD. The V segment lost 10 bases and the J segment 1 base; nucleotides outside the gene matches: 9. The CDR3 runs 16 residues. The chain's CDR3 is CATGLAGGSRSYEQYF. The CDR3 DNA follows: TGTGCCACCGGACTAGCGGGGGGTTCCAGATCCTACGAGCAGTACTTC.

The chain's CDR3 is CAISEYQGEEQFF. CDR3 DNA sequence: TGTGCCATCAGTGAGTATCAGGGTGAAGAGCAGTTCTTC. The chain has TRBV10-3 and TRBJ2-1; a weak D match, TRBD1 (5 bases). The V and J ends lost 1 base and 10 bases respectively, with 11 bases between them. The V gene's germline CDR1 is ENHRY and CDR2 SYGVKD. The CDR3 length is 13 residues.

The rearrangement joins TRBV19 to TRBJ1-5; TRBD1 matches at 9 bases. CDR1 and CDR2 (germline): LNHDA, SQIVND (reference sequence). The CDR3 is 16 residues long. V shed 2 bases, J shed 5 bases, and the junction held 7 bases outside the gene matches. CDR3 sequence reads: CASSIPGTGRDQPQHF. The CDR3 nucleotides read TGTGCCAGTAGTATACCCGGGACAGGGCGAGATCAGCCCCAGCATTTT.

The rearrangement joins TRBV27 to TRBJ1-1; D is undetermined. This CDR3 has 13 amino acids. V lost 6 bases to trimming and J lost 4 bases, with 12 bases between them. CDR1 is MNHEY, CDR2 SMNVEV, per germline (reference sequence). The CDR3 loop is CASRLVGSTEAFF. The DNA for the CDR3 is TGTGCCAGCAGGTTAGTTGGGAGCACTGAAGCTTTCTTT.

The chain recombines TRBV6-5 with TRBJ1-6; D might be TRBD1 (5 bases). Germline V gene sequence: CDR1 MNHEY, CDR2 SVGAGI. Trimming cost V 2 bases and J 10 bases, with 12 bases left between them. The length of the CDR3 is 14 residues. Here the CDR3 reads CASSYAGFDSPLHF. The CDR3 region has the DNA TGTGCCAGCAGTTACGCAGGGTTCGACTCACCCCTCCACTTT.